These 23 T cell receptor beta chains originate from one sample sequenced in a study of T cells in Graves' hyperthyroidism and ophthalmopathy. It was RNA transcripts that yielded the amplified TCR beta CDR3 regions. TCR CDR3 regions were first amplified by RT-PCR with HTBI primers. TCRdb reprocessed the multiplex PCR reads with MiXCR, giving one entry per CDR3 protein. The table has 300,000 to 350,000 distinct CDR3 sequences, approximately 15% seen once. Sequenced: blood. All receptors derive from a woman aged 25 to 39 with Graves' hyperthyroidism.

The genes are TRBV28 and TRBJ2-1; no definite D call. With 4 bases removed from V and 13 bases from J, the gap between germline ends came to 2 bases. This CDR3 is 8 amino acids long. Germline loops: CDR1 MDHEN, CDR2 SYDVKM. In nucleotides, the CDR3 is TGTGCCAGCAGTTCCCAGTTCTTC. Translated: CASSSQFF.

The chain combines TRBV29-1 with TRBJ2-4, with TRBD2 matching 8 bases. This CDR3 has 14 residues. V shed 7 bases and J 7 bases; nucleotides not matched to a gene: 12. Germline V gives CDR1 SQVTM, CDR2 ANQGSEA. The CDR3 sequence is CSASVGASGNIQYF. The DNA of the CDR3 is TGCAGCGCCTCGGTGGGGGCTAGCGGGAACATTCAGTACTTC.

The table lists this clonotype with many counts. The chain links TRBV20-1 to TRBJ2-7; D remains unclear. This CDR3 comprises 12 residues. V lost 4 bases to trimming and J lost 7 bases, with 14 bases between them. Germline CDR1 DFQATT, CDR2 SNEGSKA (reference sequence). The CDR3 here is CSAKEGPKEQYF. The DNA of the CDR3 is TGCAGTGCTAAGGAAGGGCCGAAAGAGCAGTACTTC.

Here the CDR3 reads CSVGSPRNEQFF. The CDR3 DNA reads as TGCAGCGTTGGTTCGCCTAGAAATGAGCAGTTCTTC. This rearrangement joins TRBV29-1 to TRBJ2-1, with D uncertain. The germline gives CDR1 SQVTM, CDR2 ANQGSEA. The CDR3 sequence is 12 residues long. V gave up 4 bases and J gave up 7 bases, with 11 bases separating them.

This clonotype was seen repeatedly, ten times or more. The chain employs TRBV7-8 and TRBJ1-1, with TRBD1 as a possible D gene (5 bases). This CDR3 has 16 amino acids. Germline loops: CDR1 SGHVS, CDR2 FQNEAQ. V shed 0 bases and J shed 1 base, with 12 bases lying between them. The CDR3 DNA sequence: TGTGCCAGCAGCTTAGCGCCGGGACTGACGAACACTGAAGCTTTCTTT. Its translation: CASSLAPGLTNTEAFF. Drawing the rest from reference TRBV7-8 and TRBJ1-1, the complete variable domain is GAGVSQSPRYKVAKRGQDVALRCDPISGHVSLFWYQQALGQGPEFLTYFQNEAQLDKSGLPSDRFFAERPEGSVSTLKIQRTQQEDSAVYLCASSLAPGLTNTEAFFGQGTRLTVV.

This clonotype appeared many times. The V call is TRBV27, the J call TRBJ2-5; the match to TRBD2 covers 9 bases. This CDR3 is built from 14 residues. Trimming at V came to 5 bases and at J to 3 bases, leaving 4 bases not matched to a gene. CDR1 and CDR2 from the germline V gene are MNHEY and SMNVEV (reference sequence). The CDR3 DNA reads TGTGCCAGCAGTCTTAGCGGGAGAGAAGAGACCCAGTACTTC. Amino acids: CASSLSGREETQYF.

At least ten counts were recorded for this clonotype. The chain uses TRBV7-8 and TRBJ2-7; no firm D call. V lost 1 base, J lost 5 bases, and 12 bases lay in between. There are 14 residues in the CDR3. From germline, CDR1 is SGHVS and CDR2 FQNEAQ. The CDR3 spells CASSLVPGGNEQYF. CDR3 DNA: TGTGCCAGCAGCTTAGTCCCAGGTGGTAACGAGCAGTACTTC.

This clonotype showed up many times. The V call is TRBV28, the J call TRBJ2-7; 8 bases align to TRBD1. The CDR3 length is 15 residues. Trimming cost V 7 bases and J 2 bases; bases outside gene matches: 10. Germline loops: CDR1 MDHEN, CDR2 SYDVKM. CDR3 sequence: CASTKPTGATYEQYF. In nucleotides, the CDR3 is TGTGCCAGCACTAAACCGACAGGGGCCACCTACGAGCAGTACTTC.

The sample holds a few counts of this clonotype. The V and J genes are TRBV27 and TRBJ2-2; no clear D. Deletions cut 10 bases from V and 4 bases from J, with 10 bases between. Looked up from germline, CDR1 is MNHEY and CDR2 is SMNVEV (reference sequence). This CDR3 spans 12 amino acids. The CDR3 region is CATSIPTGELFF. In nucleotides, the CDR3 is TGTGCCACCTCGATACCCACCGGGGAGCTGTTTTTT.

In this sample, this clonotype turned up many times. The chain uses TRBV7-2 and TRBJ2-1; the match to TRBD2 covers 8 bases. V shed 5 bases, J shed 6 bases, and the junction held 6 bases outside the gene matches. This CDR3 spans 14 amino acids. The germline gives CDR1 SGHTA, CDR2 FQGNSA. This CDR3 reads CASSPAGVSNEQFF. CDR3 sequence (DNA): TGTGCCAGCAGCCCAGCGGGAGTGAGCAATGAGCAGTTCTTC.

This clonotype has a handful of counts. One end of the junction is discordant with germline, which a read error may explain. V usage is TRBV12-3 or TRBV12-4 and J usage is TRBJ1-4; TRBD1 matches at 7 bases. CDR3 length: 14 residues. CDR3 sequence reads: CASSFGTVNEELFF. For the CDR3, the DNA is TGTGCCAGCAGTTTCGGGACAGTGAATGAAGAACTGTTTTTT.

This clonotype was counted between two and nine times. V and J are TRBV4-1 and TRBJ2-7, with D possibly being TRBD1 (6 bases). V lost 4 bases and J 3 bases, leaving 31 bases between the germline ends. Germline-derived CDR1 and CDR2 are MGHRA and YSYEKL. There are 20 residues in the CDR3. CDR3 amino acids: CASSRGSEQGIRGFRYEQYF. For the CDR3, the DNA is TGCGCCAGCAGCCGAGGCTCGGAACAGGGTATCCGAGGGTTTCGCTACGAGCAGTACTTC.

This clonotype was detected ten times or more. This chain connects TRBV7-9 to TRBJ2-6, with TRBD1 as a possible D gene (6 bases). Germline CDR1 is SEHNR and CDR2 is FQNEAQ (reference sequence). This CDR3 has 15 residues. V lost 5 bases, J lost 3 bases, and 11 bases lay in between. The DNA for the CDR3 is TGTGCCAGCAGCAACAGGGTTGGTGGGGCCAACGTCCTGACTTTC. Translating gives CASSNRVGGANVLTF.

The chain carries TRBV7-2 and TRBJ1-2; D not resolved. CDR1 and CDR2 (germline): SGHTA, FQGNSA. Trimming pared 4 bases from V and 0 bases from J, leaving 12 bases between. This CDR3 spans 15 amino acids. The CDR3 nucleotides read TGTGCCAGCAGCTCCGACGGAAGAGCTAACTATGGCTACACCTTC. It is translated as CASSSDGRANYGYTF.

This clonotype turned up a few times. CDR3 residues: CSAKTGYPNQPQHF. In DNA form, the CDR3 reads TGCAGTGCTAAAACAGGGTACCCAAATCAGCCCCAGCATTTT. The chain couples TRBV20-1 to TRBJ1-5, with D tentatively TRBD1 (6 bases). V lost 4 bases and J lost 4, with 14 bases in between. The CDR3 contains 14 residues. From germline, CDR1 is DFQATT and CDR2 SNEGSKA (reference sequence).

This clonotype was seen once. CDR3 region: CASRDRGLEELFF. CDR3 nucleotide sequence: TGTGCCAGCAGAGATAGGGGACTTGAGGAGCTGTTTTTT. The V gene is TRBV7-9, the J gene TRBJ2-2, with D perhaps TRBD2 (6 bases). Germline CDR1 and CDR2: SEHNR and FQNEAQ (reference sequence). The CDR3 sequence is 13 residues long. V lost 6 bases to trimming and J lost 10 bases, with 15 bases between them. Full variable domain (remainder filled in from reference TRBV7-9 and TRBJ2-2): DTGVSQNPRHKITKRGQNVTFRCDPISEHNRLYWYRQTLGQGPEFLTYFQNEAQLEKSRLLSDRFSAERPKGSFSTLEIQRTEQGDSAMYLCASRDRGLEELFFGEGSRLTVL.

In this sample, this clonotype turned up many times. This chain uses TRBV28 with TRBJ2-1; D uncertain. The V and J ends lost 5 bases and 3 bases respectively, with 14 bases between them. CDR1 is MDHEN, CDR2 SYDVKM, per germline. The CDR3 is made up of 15 amino acids. The CDR3: CASSPQAAYYNEQFF. The CDR3 coding sequence is TGTGCCAGCAGTCCCCAGGCAGCCTACTACAATGAGCAGTTCTTC.

This clonotype was found many times. The J gene is TRBJ2-2, the V gene TRBV29-1; 9 bases line up with TRBD2. CDR3 length equals 19 residues. Germline V CDR1 and CDR2: SQVTM, ANQGSEA. V trimming: 1 base; J trimming: 4 bases; junction bases outside the gene matches: 16. CDR3 sequence: CSVEAVYFTAGGPTGELFF. The CDR3 DNA reads TGCAGCGTTGAAGCGGTTTATTTTACGGCGGGAGGGCCCACCGGGGAGCTGTTTTTT.

The rearrangement joins TRBV6-1 to TRBJ2-4; TRBD2 aligns across 8 bases. Germline values: CDR1 MNHNS, CDR2 SASEGT. V was clipped by 8 bases and J by 1 base; unmatched bases: 13. There are 17 residues in the CDR3. In nucleotides, the CDR3 is TGTGCCAGCTATTCCCGGGGGGGGATTGCGGCCAAAAACATTCAGTACTTC. Translating it yields CASYSRGGIAAKNIQYF.

V and J are TRBV19 and TRBJ1-1; D gene ambiguous. The CDR3 runs to 16 residues. Between the trimmed V and J ends, which lost 6 bases and 0 bases, there was a span of 17 bases. Looked up from germline, CDR1 is LNHDA and CDR2 is SQIVND (reference sequence). The CDR3 spells CASSRQIPGLNTEAFF. Written as DNA, the CDR3 is TGTGCCAGTAGCCGTCAAATCCCGGGGTTGAACACTGAAGCTTTCTTT.

This clonotype was seen a handful of times. This chain connects TRBV20-1 to TRBJ2-1; no clear D. The V gene lost 6 bases and the J gene lost 0 bases, with 18 bases spanning the gap. CDR3 length: 16 residues. The germline V gene encodes CDR1 DFQATT and CDR2 SNEGSKA (reference sequence). The CDR3 spells CSAQTPGQISYNEQFF. CDR3 in DNA: TGCAGTGCCCAAACCCCCGGGCAGATCTCCTACAATGAGCAGTTCTTC.

In regard to this clonotype: Possible read error: a much larger clone is one base away. The rearrangement joins TRBV20-1 to TRBJ2-1; TRBD2 agrees at 10 bases. Germline values: CDR1 DFQATT, CDR2 SNEGSKA (reference sequence). The CDR3 extends over 14 amino acids. The CDR3 region is CSAPLAGNNNEQSF. The CDR3 coding sequence is TGCAGTGCTCCACTAGCGGGGAATAACAATGAGCAGTCCTTC.

This clonotype was detected many times. The chain joins TRBV2 to TRBJ1-4, with 7 nucleotides matching TRBD1. Germline loops: CDR1 SNHLY, CDR2 FYNNEI. The CDR3 sequence is 13 residues long. The CDR3 protein is CATKRDSNEKLFF. The CDR3 coding sequence is TGTGCGACGAAAAGGGACAGTAATGAAAAACTGTTTTTT.